Listed here are 18 T cell receptor beta chains from one sample, sequenced in a study of blood T cell repertoires in COVID-19. Generated by immunoSEQ multiplex PCR, the TCRdb table keeps only in-frame clones and is missing some. The sample lists about 250,000 clones, around nine tenths occurring once. The specimen was peripheral blood. Receptors originate from a man older than 75 with acute or convalescent COVID-19.

The chain is built from TRBV15 and TRBJ2-2; no clear D gene. This CDR3 region has 16 residues. The V gene's germline CDR1 is LNHNV and CDR2 YYDKDF (reference sequence). With 1 base removed from V and 6 bases from J, the gap between germline ends came to 15 bases. This CDR3 is CATSRVLPSPPGELFF. DNA of the CDR3: TGTGCCACCAGCAGAGTCTTGCCAAGCCCCCCCGGGGAGCTGTTTTTT.

The V and J genes are TRBV3-1 (or the pseudogene TRBV3-2) and TRBJ1-3; possible D gene TRBD1, 5 bases. The V end lost 4 bases, the J end lost 4 bases, and 11 bases lay between the germline ends. Germline CDR1 and CDR2: LGHDT and YNNKEL (reference sequence). The CDR3 is 14 amino acids. The CDR3 loop reads CASSPGNSGNTIYF. The CDR3 nucleotides read TGTGCCAGCAGCCCAGGGAATTCCGGAAACACCATATATTTT.

A single count supports this clone. The rearrangement uses TRBV7-2 and TRBJ1-4; 7 bases map to TRBD1. Trimming cost V 5 bases and J 7 bases; bases outside gene matches: 7. Germline V gives CDR1 SGHTA, CDR2 FQGNSA. The CDR3 has 14 amino acids. The CDR3 region has the DNA TGTGCCAGCAGCAATAGACAGGGAGTTGAAAAACTGTTTTTT. Translated: CASSNRQGVEKLFF.

The gene calls are TRBV5-4 and TRBJ1-3; TRBD1 matches at 8 bases. In germline, CDR1 is SGHNT, CDR2 YYREEE (reference sequence). This CDR3 contains 15 residues. V shed 4 bases, J shed 0 bases, and the junction held 3 bases outside the gene matches. The CDR3 loop is CASSRDRSSGNTIYF. For the CDR3, the DNA is TGTGCCAGCAGCCGGGACAGGAGCTCTGGAAACACCATATATTTT.

The chain recombines TRBV28 with TRBJ2-3; TRBD2 agrees at 7 bases. J lost 1 base, V lost 8 bases, and 9 bases had no gene match. The CDR3 totals 15 residues. The germline V gene encodes CDR1 MDHEN and CDR2 SYDVKM. This chain's CDR3 is CASRGGSWGTDTQYF. The DNA of the CDR3 is TGTGCCAGCCGGGGCGGGAGTTGGGGCACAGATACGCAGTATTTT.

The V and J genes are TRBV7-9 and TRBJ1-1; the D is unclear. The CDR3 contains 13 residues. V was trimmed by 4 bases and J by 1 base, leaving 7 bases between them. Germline lookup yields CDR1 SEHNR and CDR2 FQNEAQ (reference sequence). CDR3 bases: TGTGCCAGCAGCTATCCGGGGAACACTGAAGCTTTCTTT. It yields the protein CASSYPGNTEAFF. Together with reference TRBV7-9 and TRBJ1-1, the CDR3 gives the full variable domain: DTGVSQNPRHKITKRGQNVTFRCDPISEHNRLYWYRQTLGQGPEFLTYFQNEAQLEKSRLLSDRFSAERPKGSFSTLEIQRTEQGDSAMYLCASSYPGNTEAFFGQGTRLTVV.

The chain links TRBV21-1 to TRBJ1-5. TRBV21-1 is a recognized pseudogene. CDR3 length equals 16 residues. Written as DNA, the CDR3 is TGTGCCAGCAGCAAACAAAGTGACGTTAGAGGTCAGCCCCAGCATTTT. Its translation: CASSKQSDVRGQPQHF.

V and J are TRBV6-5 and TRBJ1-1, with D maybe TRBD1 (6 bases). Per the germline V gene, CDR1 is MNHEY and CDR2 is SVGAGI. CDR3 size: 13 residues. Trimming took 2 bases from V and 6 from J, leaving 10 bases between them. In nucleotides, the CDR3 is TGTGCCAGCAGTTACGGGGAGGGGGCTGAAGCTTTCTTT. Protein: CASSYGEGAEAFF.

The chain joins TRBV6-2 or TRBV6-3 to TRBJ2-5; 10 bases agree with TRBD1. Germline V gene sequence: CDR1 MNHEY, CDR2 SVGEGT. The junction had 2 bases not matched to a gene; V was cut back by 1 base and J by 3 bases. The CDR3 has 15 residues. CDR3 loop: CASSYLGQGKETQYF. CDR3 sequence (DNA): TGTGCCAGCAGTTACTTGGGACAGGGGAAAGAGACCCAGTACTTC.

This sequence joins TRBV11-1 and TRBJ1-2; no reliable D call. Germline assignment: CDR1 SGHAT and CDR2 FQDESV (reference sequence). This CDR3 has 14 amino acids. V lost 4 bases, J lost 6 bases, and 15 bases lay in between. DNA of the CDR3: TGTGCCAGCAGCTCCGGTTCTCGTCTCAATGGCTACACCTTC. Protein: CASSSGSRLNGYTF.

The rearrangement joins TRBV27 to TRBJ2-7; the D is unclear. The CDR3 sequence is 12 residues long. V lost 5 bases to trimming and J lost 6 bases, with 11 bases between them. Per germline, CDR1 MNHEY and CDR2 SMNVEV (reference sequence). The CDR3 region has the DNA TGTGCCAGCAGTCCCCTTTTCGGCGAGCAGTACTTC. Its protein product is CASSPLFGEQYF.

The rearrangement uses TRBV7-2 and TRBJ1-2; no clear D gene. The CDR3 contains 13 residues. V was trimmed by 2 bases and J by 12 bases, leaving 16 bases between them. The germline gives CDR1 SGHTA, CDR2 FQGNSA. CDR3 loop: CASSLFRAAADTF. The CDR3 DNA reads as TGTGCCAGCAGCTTATTTCGAGCCGCGGCCGACACCTTC.

The V gene is TRBV7-9, the J gene TRBJ2-1; possibly TRBD1 for D (5 bases). Trimming pared 5 bases from V and 8 bases from J, leaving 19 bases between. This CDR3 has 15 amino acids. The germline CDR1 and CDR2 sequences are SEHNR and FQNEAQ (reference sequence). CDR3 DNA sequence: TGTGCCAGCAGCATCCCTAACCAGGGTGAGGATGAGCAGTTCTTC. Its translation: CASSIPNQGEDEQFF.

This clone was observed a few times. The chain links TRBV5-5 to TRBJ2-5, with TRBD2 matching 14 bases. CDR3 length: 15 amino acids. The V gene's germline CDR1 is SGHKS and CDR2 YYEKEE (reference sequence). V trimming: 4 bases; J trimming: 2 bases; junction bases outside the gene matches: 1. In DNA form, the CDR3 reads TGTGCCAGCAGCCGGACTAGCGGGGGGCAAGAGACCCAGTACTTC. It specifies CASSRTSGGQETQYF. Full variable domain (missing parts from reference TRBV5-5 and TRBJ2-5): DAGVTQSPTHLIKTRGQQVTLRCSPISGHKSVSWYQQVLGQGPQFIFQYYEKEERGRGNFPDRFSARQFPNYSSELNVNALLLGDSALYLCASSRTSGGQETQYFGPGTRLLVL.

The J gene is TRBJ2-2, the V gene TRBV27; 16 bases are a match to TRBD2. The V gene's germline CDR1 is MNHEY and CDR2 SMNVEV (reference sequence). Trimming at V came to 6 bases and at J to 4 bases, leaving 2 bases not matched to a gene. The CDR3 loop spans 16 amino acids. The CDR3 region has the DNA TGTGCCAGCAGGGGACTAGCGGGAGGGCGCACCGGGGAGCTGTTTTTT. This gives the protein CASRGLAGGRTGELFF.

V is TRBV14 and J is TRBJ1-5, with D uncertain. The CDR3 consists of 18 residues. V lost 1 base and J lost 4, with 20 bases in between. Germline CDR1 SGHDN, CDR2 FVKESK. CDR3 sequence reads: CASSQGSLLVRGNQPQHF. DNA for the CDR3: TGTGCCAGCAGCCAAGGGTCGCTGCTCGTACGGGGTAATCAGCCCCAGCATTTT.

The V and J genes are TRBV3-1 (or the pseudogene TRBV3-2) and TRBJ2-5, with D possibly TRBD1 on 6 matching bases. Trimming pared 0 bases from V and 1 base from J, leaving 9 bases between. The V gene's germline CDR1 is LGHDT and CDR2 YNNKEL (reference sequence). This CDR3 spans 15 amino acids. The CDR3 DNA follows: TGTGCCAGCAGCCAAGAGGGGGCCTCCCAAGAGACCCAGTACTTC. It specifies CASSQEGASQETQYF.

The chain joins TRBV6-5 to TRBJ2-1, with D possibly matching TRBD2 (5 bases). From germline, CDR1 is MNHEY and CDR2 SVGAGI. V lost 2 bases to trimming and J lost 3 bases, with 11 bases between them. The CDR3 has 15 amino acids. The CDR3 protein is CASSYEGSVYNEQFF. Written as DNA, the CDR3 is TGTGCCAGCAGTTACGAGGGTAGTGTCTACAATGAGCAGTTCTTC.